The rows below give T cell receptor beta chains drawn from one sample of a study of T cell changes during pregnancy in multiple sclerosis. Assay used: immunoSEQ multiplex PCR; TCRdb lists only in-frame clones, some missing. The sample carries tens of thousands of clones, 80% to 95% recorded once. The input for sequencing was peripheral blood, taken before pregnancy. These receptors all stem from a female donor with multiple sclerosis, enrolled in a pregnancy study. Both conserved end residues are trimmed from each CDR3.

V	J	CDR3
TRBV19	TRBJ2-7	ASSIDRLAPYEQY
TRBV13	TRBJ1-1	ASSSPTGLNTEAF
TRBV28	TRBJ1-5	ASSPGQGGSSNQPQH
TRBV4-1	TRBJ2-7	ASSQGQGGTYEQY
TRBV2	TRBJ2-1	ASSEGRGRYNEQF
TRBV19	TRBJ2-4	ASSGTGGFGNIQY
TRBV5-1	TRBJ2-1	ASVGLAGARDEQF
TRBV4-1	TRBJ2-4	ASSQDPGLAGGADTKNIQY
TRBV5-1	TRBJ2-1	ASSTGAADYNEQF
TRBV6-6	TRBJ1-5	ASSGQGAPNQPQH
TRBV28	TRBJ1-4	ASSFGLANEKLF
TRBV14	TRBJ2-7	AKPDRDHDKTYEQY
TRBV27	TRBJ1-5	ASRTGRGPYQPQH
TRBV28	TRBJ1-2	ASSLQMENYGYT
TRBV19	TRBJ2-7	ASSASSGGTYEQY
TRBV4-2	TRBJ1-1	ASSQGVAGNTEAF
TRBV4-1	TRBJ2-1	ASRGLAGEGYNEQF
TRBV27	TRBJ1-1	ASSLGLGGAEAF
TRBV7-9	TRBJ1-5	ASSPGQGDRQPQH
TRBV28	TRBJ1-5	ASRGSGGNQPQH
TRBV5-1	TRBJ2-1	ASSGGTSGGSYNEQF
TRBV11-1	TRBJ2-1	ASSSGQGKPYNEQF
TRBV6-5	TRBJ2-1	ASTAGTGGYNEQF
TRBV27	TRBJ1-2	ASSPLGGQGSYGYT
TRBV2	TRBJ1-4	ASSKGFDEKLF
TRBV5-1	TRBJ2-3	ASSPGGSPDTQY
TRBV5-1	TRBJ2-2	ASSLRGNTGELF
TRBV5-1	TRBJ1-1	ASISGGNTEAF
TRBV19	TRBJ1-2	ASSITPGIGGYT
TRBV18	TRBJ2-1	ASSRTSGSSYNEQF
TRBV11-2	TRBJ2-2	ASSLRQGITGELF
TRBV6-5	TRBJ2-1	ASSRTSGDNEQF
TRBV2	TRBJ1-4	ASRDRGSLEKLF
TRBV7-9	TRBJ1-5	ASSVSGTGVSQPQH
TRBV19	TRBJ2-7	ASSLAPVSYEQY
TRBV5-1	TRBJ1-5	ASSTGHSANQPQH
TRBV25-1	TRBJ2-3	ASSKGISSTDTQY
TRBV29-1	TRBJ2-1	SDGLAGRWNEQF
TRBV7-9	TRBJ1-5	ASSLDSLPQH
TRBV2	TRBJ1-2	ASSEEGAGSGYT